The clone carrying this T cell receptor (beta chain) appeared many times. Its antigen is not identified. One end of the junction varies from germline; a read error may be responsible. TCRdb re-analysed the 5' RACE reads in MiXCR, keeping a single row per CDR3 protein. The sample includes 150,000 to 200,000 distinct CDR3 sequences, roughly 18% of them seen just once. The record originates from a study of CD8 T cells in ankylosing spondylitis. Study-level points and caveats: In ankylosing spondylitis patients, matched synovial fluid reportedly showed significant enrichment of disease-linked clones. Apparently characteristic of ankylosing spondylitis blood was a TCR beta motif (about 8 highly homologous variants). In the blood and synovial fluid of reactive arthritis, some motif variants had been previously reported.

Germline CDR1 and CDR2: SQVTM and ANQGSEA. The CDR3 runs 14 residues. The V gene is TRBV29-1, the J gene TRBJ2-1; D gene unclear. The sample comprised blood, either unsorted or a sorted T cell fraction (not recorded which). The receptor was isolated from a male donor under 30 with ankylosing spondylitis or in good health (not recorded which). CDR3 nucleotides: TGCAGCGTTGAGGGCAGCCCACGCCACAATGAGCGGTTCTTC. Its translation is CSVEGSPRHNERFF.